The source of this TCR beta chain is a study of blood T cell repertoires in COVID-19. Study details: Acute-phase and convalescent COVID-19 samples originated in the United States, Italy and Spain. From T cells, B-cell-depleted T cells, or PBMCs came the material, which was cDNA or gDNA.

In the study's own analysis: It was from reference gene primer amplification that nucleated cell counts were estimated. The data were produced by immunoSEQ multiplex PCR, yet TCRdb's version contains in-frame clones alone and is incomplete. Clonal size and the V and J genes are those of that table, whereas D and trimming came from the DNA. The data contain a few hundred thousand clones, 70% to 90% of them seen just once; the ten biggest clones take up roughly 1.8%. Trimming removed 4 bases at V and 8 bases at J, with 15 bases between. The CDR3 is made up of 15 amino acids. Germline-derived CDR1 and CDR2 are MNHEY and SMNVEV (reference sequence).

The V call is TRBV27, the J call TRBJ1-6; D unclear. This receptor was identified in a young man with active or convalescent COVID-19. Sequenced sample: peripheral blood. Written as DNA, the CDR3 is TGTGCCAGCAGTTCAGTATCCGATTGGTATTCACCCCTCCACTTT. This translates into CASSSVSDWYSPLHF.